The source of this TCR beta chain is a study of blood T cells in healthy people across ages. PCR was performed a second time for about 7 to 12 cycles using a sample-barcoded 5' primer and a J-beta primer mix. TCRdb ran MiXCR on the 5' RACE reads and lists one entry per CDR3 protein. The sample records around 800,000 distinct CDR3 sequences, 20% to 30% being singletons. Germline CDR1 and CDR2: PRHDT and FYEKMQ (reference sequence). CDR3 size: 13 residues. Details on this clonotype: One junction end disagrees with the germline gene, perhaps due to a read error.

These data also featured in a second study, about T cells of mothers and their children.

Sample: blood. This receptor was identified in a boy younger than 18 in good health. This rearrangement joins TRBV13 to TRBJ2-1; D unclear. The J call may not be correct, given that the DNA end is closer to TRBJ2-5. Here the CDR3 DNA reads TGTGCCAGCAGCTTTCCGGCCCAAGGGACCCAGTACTTC. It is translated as CASSFPAQGTQYF.